The 29 T cell receptor beta chains below were found in one sample sequenced in a study of cytomegalovirus exposure and HLA in healthy donors. Primers for the PCR totalled 60 Vbeta and 13 Jbeta. Only in-frame clones appear in the TCRdb table, and some are missing; sequencing was by immunoSEQ multiplex PCR. The repertoire shows about 75,000 clones; the top ten hold 3.5% to 4%. The specimen was PBMCs. These receptors all come from a man aged 18-30 years in good health and CMV-seropositive.

The V and J genes are TRBV7-2 and TRBJ2-3; D is unclear. The CDR3 has 12 amino acids. CDR1 is SGHTA and CDR2 is FQGNSA in the germline V gene. V shed 2 bases and J shed 6 bases, with 6 bases lying between them. CDR3 DNA: TGTGCCAGCAGCTTAAACGGGGATACGCAGTATTTT. This sequence encodes CASSLNGDTQYF.

The V gene is TRBV5-1, the J gene TRBJ2-5, with TRBD2 matching over 9 bases. The V gene's germline CDR1 is SGHRS and CDR2 YFSETQ. The CDR3 sequence is 13 residues long. J gave up 7 bases and V 0 bases, and 1 base lay outside the gene matches. DNA for the CDR3: TGCGCCAGCAGCTTGGTTAGCGGGGGGACCCAGTACTTC. It codes for CASSLVSGGTQYF.

The J gene is TRBJ1-1, the V gene TRBV6-6, with unresolved D. The CDR3 runs 13 residues. V lost 8 bases and J 4 bases, leaving 14 bases between the germline ends. Germline V gene lookup returns CDR1 MNHNY and CDR2 SVGAGI (reference sequence). The CDR3 sequence is CASEGSEGTEAFF. The CDR3 DNA sequence: TGTGCCAGCGAGGGTTCAGAGGGCACTGAAGCTTTCTTT.

The chain is built from TRBV6-5 and TRBJ1-1; no definite D call. This CDR3 is 13 amino acids long. CDR1 is MNHEY and CDR2 is SVGAGI in the germline V gene. V lost 4 bases, J lost 4 bases, and 10 bases lay in between. The CDR3 loop is CASSFPGTTEAFF. The CDR3 bases are TGTGCCAGCAGTTTCCCAGGTACCACTGAAGCTTTCTTT.

This sequence joins TRBV6-5 and TRBJ2-7; TRBD1 aligns across 8 bases. The CDR3 is made up of 13 amino acids. The junction had 3 bases not matched to a gene; V was cut back by 6 bases and J by 2 bases. Germline CDR1 and CDR2: MNHEY and SVGAGI. As DNA, the CDR3 is TGTGCCAGCAGGGACAGGGCGACCTACGAGCAGTACTTC. Its translation is CASRDRATYEQYF.

This rearrangement joins TRBV4-2 to TRBJ2-4; 8 bases are shared with TRBD2. In germline, CDR1 is LGHNA, CDR2 YNFKEQ. CDR3 length: 18 residues. V lost 3 bases and J lost 0; bases outside the gene matches: 10. DNA of the CDR3: TGTGCCAGCAGCCATCCCTTTTCGGGGGGGGTAGCCAAAAACATTCAGTACTTC. Translating gives CASSHPFSGGVAKNIQYF.

The chain links TRBV6-1 to TRBJ1-2; 10 bases map to TRBD1. This CDR3 has 16 amino acids. Germline lookup yields CDR1 MNHNS and CDR2 SASEGT. V shed 0 bases and J 2 bases; nucleotides not matched to a gene: 3. CDR3 sequence reads: CASSEARGQGNYGYTF. The CDR3 DNA follows: TGTGCCAGCAGTGAAGCTAGGGGACAGGGGAACTATGGCTACACCTTC.

This chain connects TRBV5-1 to TRBJ2-5, with 14 bases fitting TRBD2. Looked up from germline, CDR1 is SGHRS and CDR2 is YFSETQ. Trimming at V came to 6 bases and at J to 6 bases, leaving 10 bases not matched to a gene. The CDR3 runs to 16 residues. CDR3: CASTPGGTSGGKTQYF. CDR3 sequence (DNA): TGCGCCAGCACCCCCGGAGGGACTAGCGGGGGAAAGACCCAGTACTTC.

The chain recombines TRBV5-1 with TRBJ2-5; D is unresolved. Deletions cut 2 bases from V and 2 bases from J, with 7 bases between. The CDR3 sequence is 13 residues long. From germline, CDR1 is SGHRS and CDR2 YFSETQ. As DNA, the CDR3 is TGCGCCAGCAGCTTTCAGATGCAAGAGACCCAGTACTTC. The encoded protein is CASSFQMQETQYF.

This chain connects TRBV19 to TRBJ2-3; D unclear. The germline V gene has CDR1 LNHDA and CDR2 SQIVND (reference sequence). V was pared by 5 bases and J by 2 bases, with 8 bases between. CDR3 length: 13 amino acids. The CDR3 nucleotides read TGTGCCAGTAGTGTCTCGGTCACAGATACGCAGTATTTT. Translating it yields CASSVSVTDTQYF.

J is TRBJ2-5 and V is TRBV29-1; 9 nucleotides agree with TRBD1. Germline assignment: CDR1 SQVTM and CDR2 ANQGSEA. The J segment lost 1 base and the V segment lost 4 bases, leaving 7 bases of the junction unmatched. CDR3 length: 15 residues. For the CDR3, the DNA is TGCAGCGTTGGGCCGGGACAGGGTTCCCAAGAGACCCAGTACTTC. It codes for CSVGPGQGSQETQYF.

This chain connects TRBV30 to TRBJ1-2, with a tentative D call TRBD1 (5 bases). V lost 2 bases and J 2 bases, leaving 15 bases between the germline ends. Looked up from germline, CDR1 is GTSNPN and CDR2 is SVGIG (reference sequence). This CDR3 comprises 15 residues. Here the CDR3 reads CAWSRGTVANYGYTF. CDR3 nucleotides: TGTGCCTGGAGTCGCGGGACTGTCGCAAACTATGGCTACACCTTC. The full variable domain, rest sourced from reference TRBV30 and TRBJ1-2, is SQTIHQWPATLVQPVGSPLSLECTVEGTSNPNLYWYRQAAGRGLQLLFYSVGIGQISSEVPQNLSASRPQDRQFILSSKKLLLSDSGFYLCAWSRGTVANYGYTFGSGTRLTVV.

This chain uses TRBV6-5 with TRBJ1-1, with no clear D. The V end was cut by 0 bases, the J end by 6 bases, with 11 bases between. The CDR3 spans 14 residues. The germline V gene encodes CDR1 MNHEY and CDR2 SVGAGI. The CDR3 here is CASSYSRLRAEAFF. DNA for the CDR3: TGTGCCAGCAGTTACTCTAGGTTGAGGGCTGAAGCTTTCTTT.

This chain joins TRBV11-3 and TRBJ2-2; TRBD1 is a possible D gene (6 bases). Trimming cost V 1 base and J 2 bases, with 8 bases left between them. Germline V gene sequence: CDR1 SGHNT, CDR2 YENEEA. The CDR3 totals 15 residues. CDR3 sequence (DNA): TGTGCCAGCAGCTTAGCCAGGGGCAACACCGGGGAGCTGTTTTTT. It codes for CASSLARGNTGELFF.

This chain links TRBV5-5 with TRBJ2-7, with a possible D match to TRBD1 (5 bases). This CDR3 has 14 residues. The V gene's germline CDR1 is SGHKS and CDR2 YYEKEE (reference sequence). V dropped 2 bases and J dropped 1 base, with 10 bases sitting between them. The CDR3 is CASSFAQGSYEQYF. In DNA, the CDR3 is TGTGCCAGCAGCTTTGCGCAGGGTTCCTACGAGCAGTACTTC.

This CDR3 is CASSFGGATPYEQYF. DNA of the CDR3: TGTGCCAGCAGTTTTGGGGGCGCAACCCCCTACGAGCAGTACTTC. The V gene is TRBV27, the J gene TRBJ2-7; possible D gene TRBD1, 6 bases. The germline V gene has CDR1 MNHEY and CDR2 SMNVEV (reference sequence). The CDR3 is made up of 15 amino acids. Trimming pared 3 bases from V and 2 bases from J, leaving 14 bases between.

As to this clone: This CDR3 is also generated by other DNA sequences in the sample. The V and J genes are TRBV5-1 and TRBJ1-1; possible D gene TRBD1, 5 bases. Trimming removed 1 base at V and 1 base at J, with 8 bases between. The germline CDR1 and CDR2 sequences are SGHRS and YFSETQ. The CDR3 is 14 amino acids. The CDR3 here is CASSLTGGNTEAFF. In DNA form, the CDR3 reads TGCGCCAGCAGCTTGACGGGGGGGAACACTGAAGCTTTCTTT.

The chain joins TRBV5-4 to TRBJ2-7, with 13 bases fitting TRBD2. V dropped 3 bases and J dropped 6; count of bases not matched to a gene: 9. This CDR3 contains 16 residues. Germline V gene sequence: CDR1 SGHNT, CDR2 YYREEE (reference sequence). The CDR3 spells CASSSGWTSGSREQYF. In DNA, the CDR3 is TGTGCCAGCAGCTCTGGCTGGACTAGCGGGAGCCGCGAGCAGTACTTC.

V is TRBV9 and J is TRBJ2-3; 7 positions agree with TRBD1. The length of the CDR3 is 15 residues. The junction had 8 bases not matched to a gene; V was cut back by 4 bases and J by 3 bases. Germline assignment: CDR1 SGDLS and CDR2 YYNGEE. DNA of the CDR3: TGTGCCAGCAGCCCCCGGACAGGACTGACAGATACGCAGTATTTT. Its translation is CASSPRTGLTDTQYF.

This chain uses TRBV9 with TRBJ2-5, with no clear D. This CDR3 contains 12 residues. CDR1 is SGDLS and CDR2 is YYNGEE in the germline V gene. The ends were cut back, 4 bases at V and 4 bases at J, with 8 bases in the middle. DNA of the CDR3: TGTGCCAGCAGCCCCCCCCGAGAGACCCAGTACTTC. It translates to CASSPPRETQYF.

The chain recombines TRBV2 with TRBJ2-5; TRBD1 might be the D (5 bases). CDR1 and CDR2 (germline): SNHLY, FYNNEI. V lost 9 bases, J lost 2 bases, and 13 bases lay in between. The CDR3 length is 13 residues. The DNA of the CDR3 is TGTGCCAGTTATATGGGGCTTCAAGAGACCCAGTACTTC. Protein product: CASYMGLQETQYF. Full variable domain (missing parts from reference TRBV2 and TRBJ2-5): EPEVTQTPSHQVTQMGQEVILRCVPISNHLYFYWYRQILGQKVEFLVSFYNNEISEKSEIFDDQFSVERPDGSNFTLKIRSTKLEDSAMYFCASYMGLQETQYFGPGTRLLVL.

The V gene is TRBV4-2, the J gene TRBJ1-2, with D unclear. CDR1 and CDR2 from the germline V gene are LGHNA and YNFKEQ. V was clipped by 0 bases and J by 6 bases, with 14 bases between them. The CDR3 totals 15 residues. CDR3 nucleotides: TGTGCCAGCAGCCAAGACGACGCAGTGGGAGATGGCTACACCTTC. It specifies CASSQDDAVGDGYTF.

This sequence joins TRBV4-1 and TRBJ2-2, with D unclear. This CDR3 comprises 15 residues. CDR1 is MGHRA and CDR2 is YSYEKL in the germline V gene. Trimming took off 3 bases at V and 0 bases at J, with 8 bases between the two ends. For the CDR3, the DNA is TGCGCCAGCAGCCAGTACTCTTCGAACACCGGGGAGCTGTTTTTT. As protein: CASSQYSSNTGELFF.

CDR3 in amino acids: CASSFVERDYNEQFF. In DNA, the CDR3 is TGTGCCAGCAGCTTTGTCGAGCGGGACTACAATGAGCAGTTCTTC. This chain connects TRBV7-2 to TRBJ2-1; 7 bases map to TRBD2. With V trimmed by 3 bases and J by 3 bases, 5 bases remained unmatched. Germline V gene data show CDR1 as SGHTA and CDR2 as FQGNSA. The CDR3 runs 15 residues.

The chain has TRBV28 and TRBJ2-2; 7 bases are a match to TRBD2. CDR3 length: 19 residues. The V gene's germline CDR1 is MDHEN and CDR2 SYDVKM. After removal of 6 bases from V and 0 bases from J, the junction contained 16 bases not matched to a gene. The CDR3 spells CASSHIPCPTSPNTGELFF. The CDR3 DNA is TGTGCCAGCAGCCATATTCCCTGCCCGACTAGCCCGAACACCGGGGAGCTGTTTTTT.

The J gene is TRBJ1-3, the V gene TRBV9; D is unresolved. The CDR3 has 17 amino acids. Germline values: CDR1 SGDLS, CDR2 YYNGEE. V lost 3 bases and J lost 0, with 16 bases in between. CDR3 region: CASSASKNPGSGNTIYF. CDR3 in DNA: TGTGCCAGCAGCGCTAGCAAAAACCCAGGCTCTGGAAACACCATATATTTT.

The J gene is TRBJ1-6, the V gene TRBV30, with D unresolved. The germline gives CDR1 GTSNPN, CDR2 SVGIG (reference sequence). The V gene lost 4 bases and the J gene lost 3 bases, with 13 bases spanning the gap. The CDR3 runs 15 residues. The chain's CDR3 is CAWTGGLIYNSPLHF. The CDR3 DNA reads TGTGCCTGGACGGGCGGACTAATCTATAATTCACCCCTCCACTTT.

The V call is TRBV5-6, the J call TRBJ1-6, with TRBD1 identical over 8 bases. V shed 5 bases and J 0 bases; nucleotides not matched to a gene: 10. The germline V gene has CDR1 SGHDT and CDR2 YYEEEE. The CDR3 has 18 residues. This CDR3 is CASSSLGRGHSYNSPLHF. The CDR3 nucleotides are TGTGCCAGCAGTTCTCTCGGCAGGGGGCACTCCTATAATTCACCCCTCCACTTT. The variable domain in full, with the rest retrieved from reference TRBV5-6 and TRBJ1-6, is DAGVTQSPTHLIKTRGQQVTLRCSPKSGHDTVSWYQQALGQGPQFIFQYYEEEERQRGNFPDRFSGHQFPNYSSELNVNALLLGDSALYLCASSSLGRGHSYNSPLHFGNGTRLTVT.

The rearrangement links TRBV9 to TRBJ2-6; D call uncertain. The germline V gene encodes CDR1 SGDLS and CDR2 YYNGEE. Trimming pared 2 bases from V and 0 bases from J, leaving 3 bases between. The CDR3 is 14 amino acids. DNA of the CDR3: TGTGCCAGCAGCGTGAGCTCTGGGGCCAACGTCCTGACTTTC. Amino acids: CASSVSSGANVLTF.